This paragraph covers one T cell receptor (beta chain) sequence. Generated by immunoSEQ multiplex PCR, the TCRdb table keeps only in-frame clones and is missing some. Of 7,000 or so clones in the sample, around 70% were seen once. The data derive from a study of OX40 agonist ivuxolimab in advanced cancers. The CDR3 has 15 amino acids. The germline V and J ends were trimmed by 1 base and 6 bases, with 13 bases remaining between them. Germline lookup yields CDR1 SGHVS and CDR2 FQNEAQ. The sequence came from an adult with an advanced solid tumor such as melanoma, head and neck, liver or kidney cancer. Sequencing was performed on CD4+ or CD8+ T cells sorted from blood, taken in a trial of the OX40 agonist ivuxolimab. This chain links TRBV7-8 with TRBJ2-1; D might be TRBD1 (6 bases). The CDR3 DNA is TGTGCCAGCAGCTTAGACAGGGCTCCGGTCAATGAGCAGTTCTTC. Its translation is CASSLDRAPVNEQFF.